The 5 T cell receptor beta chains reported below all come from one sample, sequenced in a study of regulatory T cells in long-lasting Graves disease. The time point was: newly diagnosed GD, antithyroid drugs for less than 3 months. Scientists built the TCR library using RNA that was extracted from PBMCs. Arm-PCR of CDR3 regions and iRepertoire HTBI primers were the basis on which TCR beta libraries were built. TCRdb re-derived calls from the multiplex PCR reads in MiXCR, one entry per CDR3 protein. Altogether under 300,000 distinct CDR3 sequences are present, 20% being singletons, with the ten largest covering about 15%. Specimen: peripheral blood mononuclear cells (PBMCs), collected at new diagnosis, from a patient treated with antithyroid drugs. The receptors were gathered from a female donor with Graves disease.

The CDR3 DNA follows: TGTGCCAGCAGCTTAGAGGTGGGGACGGATACGCAGTATTTT. It yields the protein CASSLEVGTDTQYF. The V and J genes are TRBV11-1 and TRBJ2-3; D is tentatively TRBD1 or TRBD2 (5 bases each). V lost 1 base and J 6 bases, leaving 11 bases between the germline ends. The length of the CDR3 is 14 residues. Germline V CDR1 and CDR2: SGHAT, FQDESV (reference sequence).

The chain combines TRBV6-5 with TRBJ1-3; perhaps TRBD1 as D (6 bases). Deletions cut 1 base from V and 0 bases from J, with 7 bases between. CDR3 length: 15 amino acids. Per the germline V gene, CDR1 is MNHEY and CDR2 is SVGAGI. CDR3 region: CASSYWDTSGNTIYF. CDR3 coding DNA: TGTGCCAGCAGTTACTGGGACACCTCTGGAAACACCATATATTTT.

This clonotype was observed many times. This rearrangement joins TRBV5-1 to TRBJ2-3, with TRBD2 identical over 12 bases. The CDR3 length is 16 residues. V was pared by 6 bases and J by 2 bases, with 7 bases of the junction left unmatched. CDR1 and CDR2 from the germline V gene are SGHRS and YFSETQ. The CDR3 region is CASNPLAGGVTDTQYF. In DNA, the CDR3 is TGCGCCAGCAACCCACTAGCGGGGGGTGTCACAGATACGCAGTATTTT.

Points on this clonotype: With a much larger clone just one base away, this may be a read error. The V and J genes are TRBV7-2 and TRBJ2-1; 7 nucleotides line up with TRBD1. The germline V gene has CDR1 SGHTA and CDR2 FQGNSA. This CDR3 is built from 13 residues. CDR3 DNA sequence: TGTGCCAGCAGCTTACTACAGGGGAATGAGCAGCTCTTC. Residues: CASSLLQGNEQLF.

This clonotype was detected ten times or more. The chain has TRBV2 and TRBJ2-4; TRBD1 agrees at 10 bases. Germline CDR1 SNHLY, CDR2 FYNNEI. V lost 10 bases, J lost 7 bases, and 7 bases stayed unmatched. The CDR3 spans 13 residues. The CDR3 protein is CANGDRGVNIQYF. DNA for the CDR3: TGTGCCAATGGGGACAGGGGTGTTAACATTCAGTACTTC.